This T cell receptor beta chain was retrieved from a study of blood T cell repertoires in COVID-19. Looking at the study overall: Researchers got acute and convalescent COVID-19 samples from the United States, Italy and Spain.

Assay used: immunoSEQ multiplex PCR; TCRdb lists only in-frame clones, some missing. The sample consists of roughly 280,000 clones, about 87% of them appearing once. This clone appeared once. Looked up from germline, CDR1 is SGHTA and CDR2 is FQGNSA. Trimming cost V 0 bases and J 7 bases, with 15 bases left between them. CDR3 length equals 15 residues. The sequence derives from a woman in her forties or fifties who had recovered from COVID-19. Specimen: PBMCs or T cells enriched from blood (not recorded which). This chain joins TRBV7-2 and TRBJ1-2; a weak D match, TRBD1 (5 bases). This CDR3 reads CASSLAVQGTSGYTF. The DNA of the CDR3 is TGTGCCAGCAGCTTAGCGGTCCAGGGAACAAGTGGCTACACCTTC.